Listed below are T cell receptor beta chains from one sample, sequenced in a study of shared clonotypes between healthy human individuals. Generated by immunoSEQ multiplex PCR, the TCRdb table keeps only in-frame clones and is missing some. Of roughly 2,000,000 clones in the sample, approximately 94% are singletons; the top ten hold 0.95% to 1.5%. The specimen was naive CD8+ T cells sorted from blood. These receptors were taken from a man in his late teens or twenties in good health. CDR3s include the opening cysteine and the closing phenylalanine or tryptophan. Each record gives: clone size, D gene, J gene, V gene, CDR3 DNA, CDR3 protein. A D gene is named only where the DNA matches it firmly. The size field is filled for only some rows; it gives once, few, many or a size class.

.	.	TRBJ1-2	TRBV25-1	TGTGCCAGCAGTGAATTTTCAGGCCTTAACTATGGCTACACCTTC	CASSEFSGLNYGYTF
few	.	TRBJ2-7	TRBV6-6	TGTGCCAGCAGCCATGGACTATACTACGAGCAGTACTTC	CASSHGLYYEQYF
.	TRBD1	TRBJ2-5	TRBV4-3	TGCGCCAGCAGCCACACAACAGGGGGCCGGGAGACCCAGTACTTC	CASSHTTGGRETQYF
.	.	TRBJ2-1	TRBV19	TGTGCCAGTAGTTCTCCCCCCTACAATGAGCAGTTCTTC	CASSSPPYNEQFF
.	TRBD2	TRBJ2-1	TRBV5-1	TGCGCCAGCAGCTTGGTAGCGGGAGTAAACAATGAGCAGTTCTTC	CASSLVAGVNNEQFF
.	TRBD1	TRBJ2-3	TRBV13	TGTGCCAGCAGCTTAGGGACAGGGTCAGATACGCAGTATTTT	CASSLGTGSDTQYF
.	.	TRBJ1-5	TRBV30	TGTGCCTGGAGTGTAGGCCAGGGTATTCAGCCCCAGCATTTT	CAWSVGQGIQPQHF
.	.	TRBJ1-5	TRBV27	TGTGCCAGCAGTCCAACAGGGTTGGGACAGCCCCAGCATTTT	CASSPTGLGQPQHF
.	TRBD2	TRBJ2-2	TRBV27	TGTGCCAGCAGTCCTCGGGGGGGGGCGAACACCGGGGAGCTGTTTTTT	CASSPRGGANTGELFF
.	TRBD1	TRBJ1-1	TRBV27	TGTGCCAGCAGTCTTTACAGGGGAGCTGAAGCTTTCTTT	CASSLYRGAEAFF
.	TRBD2	TRBJ2-5	TRBV6-1	TGTGCCAGCAGTGAATTGGCGGGAGACAGAGAGACCCAGTACTTC	CASSELAGDRETQYF
.	.	TRBJ2-7	TRBV4-3	TGCGCCAGCAGCCAAGATCGTTGGAGGGCCTACGAGCAGTACTTC	CASSQDRWRAYEQYF
.	.	TRBJ2-5	TRBV9	TGTGCCAGCAGCGTAGATTCGCCGTCCGAGACCCAGTACTTC	CASSVDSPSETQYF
.	.	TRBJ2-7	TRBV11-2	TGTGCCAGCAGCCCGACAGTAACTCTAACCTACGAGCAGTACTTC	CASSPTVTLTYEQYF
.	TRBD1	TRBJ1-1	TRBV19	TGTGCCAGTAGTACTCGGACAGGGGGCGGGGCTGCTTTCTTT	CASSTRTGGGAAFF
.	TRBD2	TRBJ2-1	TRBV11-2	TGTGCCAGCAGCTTGCTAGCGGGAGTAAGTGAGCAGTTCTTC	CASSLLAGVSEQFF
.	.	TRBJ2-3	TRBV6-1	TGTGCCAGCAGTGAATCTGGCAGGGCATTGAATACGCAGTATTTT	CASSESGRALNTQYF
.	.	TRBJ2-7	TRBV10-1	TGCGCCAGCAGTGAGGGGGGGCGCGACGAGCAGTACTTC	CASSEGGRDEQYF
.	.	TRBJ2-5	TRBV11-2	TGTGCCAGCAGCTCAAGGGTGGGCTCTCAAGAGACCCAGTACTTC	CASSSRVGSQETQYF
.	.	TRBJ1-1	TRBV30	TGTGCCTGGAGTGTACGGGGTCGGGGGAACACTGAAGCTTTCTTT	CAWSVRGRGNTEAFF
.	.	TRBJ1-6	TRBV10-2	TGCGCCAGCAGTGAACCAATTGAAGGTTCACCCCTCCACTTT	CASSEPIEGSPLHF
.	.	TRBJ2-1	TRBV4-3	TGCGCCAGCAGCATTTTAGGAAATGAGCAGTTCTTC	CASSILGNEQFF
.	TRBD2	TRBJ2-2	TRBV28	TGTGCCAGCAGCCTCGGCGGGAGTACCGGGGAGCTGTTTTTT	CASSLGGSTGELFF
.	.	TRBJ1-2	TRBV28	TGTGCCAGCAGCCTCAGGGTCGCTAACTATGGCTACACCTTC	CASSLRVANYGYTF
.	TRBD2	TRBJ2-1	TRBV5-1	TGCGCCAGCAGCTCGGGACTAGCGGGAGCAACCTACAATGAGCAGTTCTTC	CASSSGLAGATYNEQFF
.	TRBD1	TRBJ2-3	TRBV27	TGTGCCAGCAGTCCCCGACAGGGGGCGAATACGCAGTATTTT	CASSPRQGANTQYF
.	.	TRBJ2-4	TRBV7-2	TGTGCCAGCACCCCCGAGTACGGCATTCAGTACTTC	CASTPEYGIQYF
.	TRBD1	TRBJ2-7	TRBV7-9	TGTGCCAGCAGCGAAGACAGGGGGCACACCTACGAGCAGTACTTC	CASSEDRGHTYEQYF
.	.	TRBJ2-5	TRBV7-9	TGTGCCAGCAGCTTGGTAGGGTTCGGCGAGACCCAGTACTTC	CASSLVGFGETQYF
.	.	TRBJ1-1	TRBV5-1	TGCGCCAGCAGCTCGGATGACCTGAACACTGAAGCTTTCTTT	CASSSDDLNTEAFF
.	.	TRBJ2-7	TRBV5-1	TGCGCCAGCAGCCCCCAGGGGGGCAGCTACGAGCAGTACTTC	CASSPQGGSYEQYF
.	TRBD1	TRBJ1-1	TRBV9	TGTGCCAGCAGCGTAGTCGGGACAGGGGAAGCTTTCTTT	CASSVVGTGEAFF
.	TRBD2	TRBJ2-7	TRBV7-6	TGTGCCAGCAGTTTCCTTCCGGGGGGCTACGAGCAGTACTTC	CASSFLPGGYEQYF
.	.	TRBJ1-6	TRBV23-1	TGCGCCAGCAGTCTTGATATGTGGTCGACCGATAATTCACCCCTCCACTTT	CASSLDMWSTDNSPLHF
.	.	TRBJ2-7	TRBV7-9	TGTGCCAGCAGCTTTCTTCCGAGCTCCTACGAGCAGTACTTC	CASSFLPSSYEQYF
.	.	TRBJ1-5	TRBV7-9	TGTGCCAGCAGCTTAGGGCAAGAACCGGGTCAGCCCCAGCATTTT	CASSLGQEPGQPQHF
.	.	TRBJ1-5	TRBV28	TGTGCCAGCAGTCCCCTCCGGGAAGACGTGGGGGGCCAGCCCCAGCATTTT	CASSPLREDVGGQPQHF
.	TRBD1	TRBJ2-7	TRBV5-4	TGTGCCAGCAGCCCGACAGGGGCTTACTCCTACGAGCAGTACTTC	CASSPTGAYSYEQYF
.	TRBD2	TRBJ2-3	TRBV2	TGTGCCAGCAGTGAAACCCCTAGCGGGGGGGAAGAGAGAAATACGCAGTATTTT	CASSETPSGGEERNTQYF
.	TRBD1	TRBJ2-1	TRBV7-9	TGTGCCAGCAGCTTAGTAGGGACAGGGGCTTATGAGCAGTTCTTC	CASSLVGTGAYEQFF
.	.	TRBJ2-7	TRBV4-3	TGCGCCAGCAGCCAAGAGAGACTCACTCTCTACGAGCAGTACTTC	CASSQERLTLYEQYF
many	.	TRBJ2-7	TRBV5-6	TGTGCCAGCAGCCCGGGGGACTTAGCCTACGAGCAGTACTTC	CASSPGDLAYEQYF
.	.	TRBJ2-7	TRBV4-1	TGCGCCAGCAGCCAAGTCGCAGGGGCCTTCTCCTACGAGCAGTACTTC	CASSQVAGAFSYEQYF
.	TRBD1	TRBJ1-2	TRBV2	TGTGCCAGCATTCTGGGACAGGGGTCCTATGGCTACACCTTC	CASILGQGSYGYTF